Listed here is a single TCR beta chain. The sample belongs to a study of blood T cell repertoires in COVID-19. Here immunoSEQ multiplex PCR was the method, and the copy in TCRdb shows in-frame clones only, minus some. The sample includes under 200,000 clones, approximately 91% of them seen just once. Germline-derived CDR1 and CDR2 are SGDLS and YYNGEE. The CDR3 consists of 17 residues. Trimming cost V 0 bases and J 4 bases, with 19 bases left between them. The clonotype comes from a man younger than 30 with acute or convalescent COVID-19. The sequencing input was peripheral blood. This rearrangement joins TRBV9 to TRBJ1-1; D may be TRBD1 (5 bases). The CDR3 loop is CASSVGELRGRGTEAFF. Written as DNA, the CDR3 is TGTGCCAGCAGCGTAGGGGAGCTGCGGGGGAGAGGCACTGAAGCTTTCTTT.